The entry below gives a single TCR beta chain sequence along with its context. Its antigen is undetermined. Relative to the germline gene, one junction end is altered; a read error may explain this. This specimen belongs to a study of immune evolution from preneoplasia to lung adenocarcinoma. Study conclusions and caveats: Clonality was highest in normal lung, lower in later-stage lesions apparently. KRAS-mutant nodules had the highest T cell clonality. Normal lung had the highest top T cell clone frequencies.

Clones were read by immunoSEQ multiplex PCR, and TCRdb kept only the in-frame ones, dropping some. Here the sample spans some 8,300 clones, about 86% being singletons. Patients had resection in Japan or China between 2014 and 2017. The germline gives CDR1 SSHAT, CDR2 FNYEAQ (reference sequence). The CDR3 length is 13 residues. The sequenced sample consisted of FFPE invasive lung adenocarcinoma tissue. The clonotype originates from a person between 45 and 75 years old with lung adenocarcinoma. This chain connects TRBV7-7 to TRBJ2-7, with TRBD2 as a possible D gene (5 bases). The chain's CDR3 is CASSPPASPEQYF. CDR3 nucleotides: TGTGCTAGCAGCCCCCCGGCTAGCCCCGAGCAGTACTTC.